Below, one T cell receptor (beta chain) is given with its context. The record originates from a study of blood T cell repertoires in COVID-19. Trimming removed 4 bases from V and 2 bases from J, with 12 bases in between. The CDR3 is 14 amino acids. CDR1 and CDR2 from the germline V gene are LNHDA and SQIVND (reference sequence). TCRdb's copy holds only in-frame clones and misses some; the assay was immunoSEQ multiplex PCR. The data show 140,000 to 150,000 clones, with around 85% seen just once and roughly 8% held by the top ten. The sample comprised peripheral blood. This sequence originates from an older woman with COVID-19, enrolled during active disease. The J gene is TRBJ2-7, the V gene TRBV19; D uncertain. CDR3 amino acids: CASSTNQPAYEQYF. The CDR3 DNA follows: TGTGCCAGTAGTACGAACCAACCGGCCTACGAGCAGTACTTC. Filled out from reference TRBV19 and TRBJ2-7, the complete variable domain reads DGGITQSPKYLFRKEGQNVTLSCEQNLNHDAMYWYRQDPGQGLRLIYYSQIVNDFQKGDIAEGYSVSREKKESFPLTVTSAQKNPTAFYLCASSTNQPAYEQYFGPGTRLTVT.